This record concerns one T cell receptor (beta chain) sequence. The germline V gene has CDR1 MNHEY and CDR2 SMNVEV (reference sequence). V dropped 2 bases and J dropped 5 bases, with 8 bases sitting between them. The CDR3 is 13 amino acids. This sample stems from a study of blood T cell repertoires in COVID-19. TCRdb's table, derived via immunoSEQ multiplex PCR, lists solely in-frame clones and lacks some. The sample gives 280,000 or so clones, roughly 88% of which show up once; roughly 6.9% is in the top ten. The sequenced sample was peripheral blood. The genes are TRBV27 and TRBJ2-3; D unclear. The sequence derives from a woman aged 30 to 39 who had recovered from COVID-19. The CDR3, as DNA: TGTGCCAGCAGTTTAGACCCGGGAGATACGCAGTATTTT. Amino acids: CASSLDPGDTQYF.